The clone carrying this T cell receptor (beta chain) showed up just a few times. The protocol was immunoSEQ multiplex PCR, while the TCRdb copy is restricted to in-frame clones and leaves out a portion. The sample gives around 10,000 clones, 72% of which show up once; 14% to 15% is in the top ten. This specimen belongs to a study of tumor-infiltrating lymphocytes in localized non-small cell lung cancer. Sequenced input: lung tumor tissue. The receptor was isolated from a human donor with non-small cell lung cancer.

CDR3 coding DNA: TGTGCCAGCAGCTTCTCGATTAGCGGGCCTAACACCGGGGAGCTGTTTTTT. It is translated as CASSFSISGPNTGELFF. The chain recombines TRBV7-3 with TRBJ2-2; 7 bases fit TRBD2. V dropped 3 bases and J dropped 2; count of bases not matched to a gene: 9. The CDR3 contains 17 residues. Germline V gene lookup returns CDR1 SGHTA and CDR2 FQGTGA.